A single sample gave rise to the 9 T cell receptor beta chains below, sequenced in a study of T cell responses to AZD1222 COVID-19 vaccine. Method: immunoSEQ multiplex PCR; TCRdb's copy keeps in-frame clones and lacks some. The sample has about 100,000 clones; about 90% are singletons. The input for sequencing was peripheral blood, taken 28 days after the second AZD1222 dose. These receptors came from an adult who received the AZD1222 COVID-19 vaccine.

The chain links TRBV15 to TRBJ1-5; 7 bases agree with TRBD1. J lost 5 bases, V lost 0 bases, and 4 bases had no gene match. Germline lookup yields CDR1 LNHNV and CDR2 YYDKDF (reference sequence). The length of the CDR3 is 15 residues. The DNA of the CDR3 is TGTGCCACCAGCAGAGATCAGGGGGGAGATCAGCCCCAGCATTTT. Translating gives CATSRDQGGDQPQHF.

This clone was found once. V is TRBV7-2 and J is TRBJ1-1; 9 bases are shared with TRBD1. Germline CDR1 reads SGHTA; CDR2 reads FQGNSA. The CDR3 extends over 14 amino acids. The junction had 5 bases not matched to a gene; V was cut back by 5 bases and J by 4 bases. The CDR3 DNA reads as TGTGCCAGCAGCCCGGGACAGGGATCCACTGAAGCTTTCTTT. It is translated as CASSPGQGSTEAFF. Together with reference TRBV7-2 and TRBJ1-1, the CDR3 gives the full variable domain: GAGVSQSPSNKVTEKGKDVELRCDPISGHTALYWYRQSLGQGLEFLIYFQGNSAPDKSGLPSDRFSAERTGGSVSTLTIQRTQQEDSAVYLCASSPGQGSTEAFFGQGTRLTVV.

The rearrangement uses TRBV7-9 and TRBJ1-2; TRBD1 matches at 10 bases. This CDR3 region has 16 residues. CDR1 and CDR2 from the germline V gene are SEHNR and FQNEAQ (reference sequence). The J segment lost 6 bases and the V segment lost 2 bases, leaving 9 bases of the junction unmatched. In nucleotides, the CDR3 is TGTGCCAGCAGCTTATCGACAGGGGGCCTTTCGGATGGCTACACCTTC. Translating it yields CASSLSTGGLSDGYTF.

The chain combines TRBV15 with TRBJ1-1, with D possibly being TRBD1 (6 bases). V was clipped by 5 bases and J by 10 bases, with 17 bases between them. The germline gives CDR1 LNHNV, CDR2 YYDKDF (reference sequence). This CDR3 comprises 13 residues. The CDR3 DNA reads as TGTGCCACCAGCCCCACAGGGCGAGTCGGAGCTTTCTTT. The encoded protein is CATSPTGRVGAFF.

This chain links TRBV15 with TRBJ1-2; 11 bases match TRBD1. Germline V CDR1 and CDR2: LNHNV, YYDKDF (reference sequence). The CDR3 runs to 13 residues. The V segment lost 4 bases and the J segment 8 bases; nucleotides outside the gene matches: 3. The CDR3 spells CATSKGQGVGYTF. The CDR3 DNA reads TGTGCCACCAGCAAGGGACAGGGGGTCGGCTACACCTTC.

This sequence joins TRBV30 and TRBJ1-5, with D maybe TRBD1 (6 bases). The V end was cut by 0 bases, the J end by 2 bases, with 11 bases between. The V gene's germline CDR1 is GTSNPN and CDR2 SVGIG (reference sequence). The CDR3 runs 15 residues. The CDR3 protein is CAWSVAGEGNQPQHF. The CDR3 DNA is TGTGCCTGGAGTGTGGCAGGGGAAGGCAATCAGCCCCAGCATTTT.

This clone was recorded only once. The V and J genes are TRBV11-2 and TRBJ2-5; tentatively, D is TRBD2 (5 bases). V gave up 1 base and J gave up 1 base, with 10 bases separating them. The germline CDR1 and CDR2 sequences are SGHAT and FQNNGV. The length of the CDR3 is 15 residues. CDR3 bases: TGTGCCAGCAGCTTAGGGACCCGGGGCCAAGAGACCCAGTACTTC. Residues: CASSLGTRGQETQYF.

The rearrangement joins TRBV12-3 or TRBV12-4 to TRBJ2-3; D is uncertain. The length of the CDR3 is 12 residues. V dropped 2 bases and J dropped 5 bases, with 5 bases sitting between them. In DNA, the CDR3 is TGTGCCAGCAGTTTAACCCTAGATACGCAGTATTTT. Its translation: CASSLTLDTQYF.

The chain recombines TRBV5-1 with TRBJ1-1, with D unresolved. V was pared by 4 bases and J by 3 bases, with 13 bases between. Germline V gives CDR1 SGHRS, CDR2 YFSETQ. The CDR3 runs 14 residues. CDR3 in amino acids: CASSPSESYTEAFF. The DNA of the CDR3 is TGCGCCAGCAGCCCCAGTGAGAGTTACACTGAAGCTTTCTTT.